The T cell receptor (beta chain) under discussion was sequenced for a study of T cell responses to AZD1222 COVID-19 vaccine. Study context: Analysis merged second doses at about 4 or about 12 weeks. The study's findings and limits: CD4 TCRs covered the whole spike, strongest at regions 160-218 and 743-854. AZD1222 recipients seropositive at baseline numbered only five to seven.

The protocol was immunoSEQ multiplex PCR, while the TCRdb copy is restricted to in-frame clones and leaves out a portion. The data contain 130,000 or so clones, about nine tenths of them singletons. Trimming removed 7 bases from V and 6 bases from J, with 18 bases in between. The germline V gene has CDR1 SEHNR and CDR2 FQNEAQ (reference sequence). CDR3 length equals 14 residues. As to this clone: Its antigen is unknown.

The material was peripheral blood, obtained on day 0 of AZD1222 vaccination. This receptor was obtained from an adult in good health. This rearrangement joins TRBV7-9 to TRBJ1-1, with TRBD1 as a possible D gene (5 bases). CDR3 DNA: TGTGCCAGCAATCCGGTCAACGGGGGTCCTGAAGCTTTCTTT. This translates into CASNPVNGGPEAFF.